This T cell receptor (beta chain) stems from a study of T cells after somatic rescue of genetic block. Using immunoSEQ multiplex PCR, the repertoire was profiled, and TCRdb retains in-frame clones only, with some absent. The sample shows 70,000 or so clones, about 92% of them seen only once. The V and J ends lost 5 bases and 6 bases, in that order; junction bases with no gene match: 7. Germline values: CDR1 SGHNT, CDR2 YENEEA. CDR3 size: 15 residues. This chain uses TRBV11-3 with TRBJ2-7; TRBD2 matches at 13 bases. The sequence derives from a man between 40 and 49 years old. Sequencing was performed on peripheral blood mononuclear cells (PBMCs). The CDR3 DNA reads TGTGCCAGCAGCCCGACTAGCGGGGGGACCGGCGAGCAGTACTTC. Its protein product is CASSPTSGGTGEQYF.